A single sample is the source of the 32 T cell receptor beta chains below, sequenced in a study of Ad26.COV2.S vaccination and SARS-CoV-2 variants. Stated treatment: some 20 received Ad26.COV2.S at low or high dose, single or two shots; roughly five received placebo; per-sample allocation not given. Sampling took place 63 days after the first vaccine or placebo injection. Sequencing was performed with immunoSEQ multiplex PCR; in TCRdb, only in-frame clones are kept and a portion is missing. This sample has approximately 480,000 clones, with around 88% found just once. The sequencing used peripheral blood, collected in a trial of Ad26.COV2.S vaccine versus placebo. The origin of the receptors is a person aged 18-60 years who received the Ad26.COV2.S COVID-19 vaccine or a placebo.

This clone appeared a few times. The CDR3 nucleotides are TGCAGCGTTACATTAGCGCAGGGGGGAGGTCAGCCCCAGCATTTT. Translating it yields CSVTLAQGGGQPQHF. J is TRBJ1-5 and V is TRBV29-1, with 7 nucleotides matching TRBD1. This CDR3 comprises 15 residues. V was pared by 5 bases and J by 6 bases, with 13 bases of the junction left unmatched. The V gene's germline CDR1 is SQVTM and CDR2 ANQGSEA.

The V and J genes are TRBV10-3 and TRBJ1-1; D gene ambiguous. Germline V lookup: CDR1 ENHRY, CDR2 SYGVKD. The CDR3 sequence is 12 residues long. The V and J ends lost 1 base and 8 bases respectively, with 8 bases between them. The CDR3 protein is CAISEFAREAFF. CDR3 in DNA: TGTGCCATCAGTGAGTTTGCGCGAGAAGCTTTCTTT.

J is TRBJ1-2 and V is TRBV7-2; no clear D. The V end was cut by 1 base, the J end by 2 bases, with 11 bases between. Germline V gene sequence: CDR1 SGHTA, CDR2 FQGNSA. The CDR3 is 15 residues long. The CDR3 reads CASSLVPGLNYGYTF. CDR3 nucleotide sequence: TGTGCCAGCAGCTTAGTCCCAGGCCTAAACTATGGCTACACCTTC.

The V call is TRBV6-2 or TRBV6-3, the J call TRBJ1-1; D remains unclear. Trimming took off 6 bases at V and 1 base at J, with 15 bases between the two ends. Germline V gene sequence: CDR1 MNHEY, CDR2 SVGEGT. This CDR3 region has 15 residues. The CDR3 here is CASSQQLAGNTEAFF. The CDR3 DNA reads TGTGCCAGCAGCCAGCAACTCGCAGGGAACACTGAAGCTTTCTTT.

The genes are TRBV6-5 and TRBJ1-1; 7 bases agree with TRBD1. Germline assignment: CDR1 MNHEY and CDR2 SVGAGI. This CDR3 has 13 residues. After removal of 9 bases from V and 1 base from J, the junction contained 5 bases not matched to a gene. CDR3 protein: CASYRGPNTEAFF. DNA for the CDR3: TGTGCCAGTTACAGGGGACCGAACACTGAAGCTTTCTTT.

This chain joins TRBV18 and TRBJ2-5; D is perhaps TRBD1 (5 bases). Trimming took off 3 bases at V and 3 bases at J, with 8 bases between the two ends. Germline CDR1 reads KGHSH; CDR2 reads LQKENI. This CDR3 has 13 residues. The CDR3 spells CASSPSTEETQYF. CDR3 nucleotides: TGTGCCAGCTCACCGTCGACAGAAGAGACCCAGTACTTC.

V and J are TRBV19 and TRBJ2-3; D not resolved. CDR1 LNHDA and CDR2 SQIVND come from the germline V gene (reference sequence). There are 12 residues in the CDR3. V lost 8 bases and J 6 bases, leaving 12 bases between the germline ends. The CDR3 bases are TGTGCCAGTCGAGGACCCTCCGATACGCAGTATTTT. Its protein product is CASRGPSDTQYF. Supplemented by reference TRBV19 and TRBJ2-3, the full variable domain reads DGGITQSPKYLFRKEGQNVTLSCEQNLNHDAMYWYRQDPGQGLRLIYYSQIVNDFQKGDIAEGYSVSREKKESFPLTVTSAQKNPTAFYLCASRGPSDTQYFGPGTRLTVL.

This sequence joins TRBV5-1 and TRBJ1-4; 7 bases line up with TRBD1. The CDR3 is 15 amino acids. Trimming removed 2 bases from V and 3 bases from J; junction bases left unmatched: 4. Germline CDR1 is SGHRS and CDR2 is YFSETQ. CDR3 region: CASSFVGTANEKLFF. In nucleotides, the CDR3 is TGCGCCAGCAGCTTTGTCGGGACAGCTAATGAAAAACTGTTTTTT.

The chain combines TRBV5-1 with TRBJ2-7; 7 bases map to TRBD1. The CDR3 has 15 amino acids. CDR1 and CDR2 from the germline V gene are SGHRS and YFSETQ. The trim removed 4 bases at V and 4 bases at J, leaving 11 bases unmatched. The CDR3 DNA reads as TGCGCCAGCAGCCTGGGGACAGATTTAGTATACGAGCAGTACTTC. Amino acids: CASSLGTDLVYEQYF.

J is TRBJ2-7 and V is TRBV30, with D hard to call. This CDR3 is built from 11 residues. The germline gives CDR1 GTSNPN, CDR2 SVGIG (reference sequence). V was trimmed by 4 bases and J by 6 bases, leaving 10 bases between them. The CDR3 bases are TGTGCCTGGAAGCCGGCGCTCGAGCAGTACTTC. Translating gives CAWKPALEQYF.

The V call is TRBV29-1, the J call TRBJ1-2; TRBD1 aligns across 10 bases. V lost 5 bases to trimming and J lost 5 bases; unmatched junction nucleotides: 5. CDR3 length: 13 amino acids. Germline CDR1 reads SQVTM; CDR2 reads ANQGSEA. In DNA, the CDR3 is TGCAGCGTTTCCGTGGGACAGGGGTATGGCTACACCTTC. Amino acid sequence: CSVSVGQGYGYTF. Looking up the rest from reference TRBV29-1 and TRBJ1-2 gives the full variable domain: SAVISQKPSRDICQRGTSLTIQCQVDSQVTMMFWYRQQPGQSLTLIATANQGSEATYESGFVIDKFPISRPNLTFSTLTVSNMSPEDSSIYLCSVSVGQGYGYTFGSGTRLTVV.

The CDR3 loop reads CASSQASGGFSEAFF. As DNA, the CDR3 is TGTGCCAGCAGCCAAGCGTCAGGGGGTTTCTCTGAAGCTTTCTTT. This rearrangement joins TRBV4-2 to TRBJ1-1, with TRBD1 identical over 7 bases. Germline assignment: CDR1 LGHNA and CDR2 YNFKEQ. V was pared by 1 base and J by 6 bases, with 8 bases of the junction left unmatched. CDR3 length equals 15 residues.

CDR3 in amino acids: CASSPSGVAGGRGNEQFF. The CDR3 DNA follows: TGTGCCAGCAGCCCCTCCGGAGTAGCGGGAGGGAGGGGCAATGAGCAGTTCTTC. V and J are TRBV9 and TRBJ2-1; 11 nucleotides align to TRBD2. The CDR3 runs to 18 residues. Germline-derived CDR1 and CDR2 are SGDLS and YYNGEE. The V gene end was trimmed by 4 bases and the J gene end by 6 bases; junction bases not matched to a gene: 15.

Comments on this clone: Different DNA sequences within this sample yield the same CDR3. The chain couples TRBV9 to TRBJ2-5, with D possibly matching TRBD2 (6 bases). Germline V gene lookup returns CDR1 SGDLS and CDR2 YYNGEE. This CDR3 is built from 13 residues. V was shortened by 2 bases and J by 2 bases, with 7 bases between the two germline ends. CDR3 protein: CASSVRGQETQYF. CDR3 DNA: TGTGCCAGCAGCGTCCGGGGGCAAGAGACCCAGTACTTC.

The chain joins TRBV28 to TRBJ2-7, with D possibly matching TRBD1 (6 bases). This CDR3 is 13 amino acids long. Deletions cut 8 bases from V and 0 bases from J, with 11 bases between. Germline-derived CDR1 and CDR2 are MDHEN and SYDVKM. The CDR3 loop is CASLGAPSYEQYF. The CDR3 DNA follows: TGTGCCAGCCTGGGGGCGCCCTCCTACGAGCAGTACTTC.

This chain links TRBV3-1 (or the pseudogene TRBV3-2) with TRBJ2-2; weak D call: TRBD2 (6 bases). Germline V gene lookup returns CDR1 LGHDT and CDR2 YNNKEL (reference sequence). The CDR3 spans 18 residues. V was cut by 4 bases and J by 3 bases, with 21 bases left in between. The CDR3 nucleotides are TGTGCCAGCAGCCCGCCCCCGCTAGCGACCCTCCACACCGGGGAGCTGTTTTTT. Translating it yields CASSPPPLATLHTGELFF.

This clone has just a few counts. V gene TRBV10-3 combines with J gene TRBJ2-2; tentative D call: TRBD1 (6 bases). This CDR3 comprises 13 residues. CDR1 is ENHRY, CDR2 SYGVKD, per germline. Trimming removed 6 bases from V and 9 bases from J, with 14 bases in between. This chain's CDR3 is CAIRSDSSRELFF. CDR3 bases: TGTGCCATCAGGTCGGACAGTTCGCGGGAGCTGTTTTTT.

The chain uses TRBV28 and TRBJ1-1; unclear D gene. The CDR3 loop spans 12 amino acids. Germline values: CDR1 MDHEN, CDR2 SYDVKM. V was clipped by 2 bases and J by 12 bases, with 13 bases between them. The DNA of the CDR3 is TGTGCCAGCAGTTTAACTTCAAGCGTGCCTTTCTTT. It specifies CASSLTSSVPFF.

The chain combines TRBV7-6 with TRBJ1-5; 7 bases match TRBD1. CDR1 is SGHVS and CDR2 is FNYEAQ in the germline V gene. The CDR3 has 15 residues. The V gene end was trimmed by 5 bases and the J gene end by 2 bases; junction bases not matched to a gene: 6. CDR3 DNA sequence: TGTGCCAGCAGCAGGACAGGAGCTGGCAATCAGCCCCAGCATTTT. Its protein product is CASSRTGAGNQPQHF.

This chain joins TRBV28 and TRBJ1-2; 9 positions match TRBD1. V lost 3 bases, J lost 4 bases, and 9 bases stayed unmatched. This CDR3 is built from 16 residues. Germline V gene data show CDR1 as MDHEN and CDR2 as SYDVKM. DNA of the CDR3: TGTGCCAGCAGTTTGCCCGGACAGGGGAGGACCTATGGCTACACCTTC. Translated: CASSLPGQGRTYGYTF.

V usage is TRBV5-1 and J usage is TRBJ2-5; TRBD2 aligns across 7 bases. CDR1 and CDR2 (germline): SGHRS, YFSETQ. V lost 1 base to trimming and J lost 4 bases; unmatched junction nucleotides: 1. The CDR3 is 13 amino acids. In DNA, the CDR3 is TGCGCCAGCAGCTTGTCGGGAGGAGAGACCCAGTACTTC. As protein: CASSLSGGETQYF.

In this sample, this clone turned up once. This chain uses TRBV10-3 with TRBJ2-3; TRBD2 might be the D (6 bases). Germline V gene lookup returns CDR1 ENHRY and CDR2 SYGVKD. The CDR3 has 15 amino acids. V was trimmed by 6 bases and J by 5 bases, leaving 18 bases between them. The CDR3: CAISLGGVHRDTQYF. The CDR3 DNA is TGTGCCATCAGCCTGGGGGGAGTTCATAGAGATACGCAGTATTTT.

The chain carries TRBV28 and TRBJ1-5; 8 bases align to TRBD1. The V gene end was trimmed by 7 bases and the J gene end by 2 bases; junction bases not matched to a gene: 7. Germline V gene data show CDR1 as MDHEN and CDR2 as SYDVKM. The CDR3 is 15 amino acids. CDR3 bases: TGTGCCAGCACCCCCAGGGGGCAGGGCAATCAGCCCCAGCATTTT. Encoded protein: CASTPRGQGNQPQHF.

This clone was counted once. In DNA form, the CDR3 reads TGTGCCAGCAGTTTCCGGCAGGGCGGTAATTCACCCCTCCACTTT. Translating gives CASSFRQGGNSPLHF. This rearrangement joins TRBV27 to TRBJ1-6; D may be TRBD1 (5 bases). CDR1 and CDR2 (germline): MNHEY, SMNVEV (reference sequence). The CDR3 runs to 15 residues. The V and J ends lost 3 bases and 6 bases respectively, with 12 bases between them.

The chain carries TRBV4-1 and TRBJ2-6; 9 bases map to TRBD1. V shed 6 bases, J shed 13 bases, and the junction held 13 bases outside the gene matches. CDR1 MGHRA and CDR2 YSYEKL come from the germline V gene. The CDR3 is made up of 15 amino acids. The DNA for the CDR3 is TGCGCCAGCAGACAGACCGGGACAGGGCCATATGTCCTGACTTTC. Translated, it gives CASRQTGTGPYVLTF.

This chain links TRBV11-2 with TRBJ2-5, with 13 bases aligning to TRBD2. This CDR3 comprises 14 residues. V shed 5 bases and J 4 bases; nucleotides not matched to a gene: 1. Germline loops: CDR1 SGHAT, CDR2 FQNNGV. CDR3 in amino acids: CASSRTSGRETQYF. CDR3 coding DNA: TGTGCCAGCAGCCGGACTAGCGGGAGAGAGACCCAGTACTTC.

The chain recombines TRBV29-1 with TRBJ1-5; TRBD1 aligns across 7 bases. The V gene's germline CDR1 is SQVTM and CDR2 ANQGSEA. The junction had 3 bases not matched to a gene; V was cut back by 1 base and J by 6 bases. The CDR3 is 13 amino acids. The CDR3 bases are TGCAGCGTTGAAGGGGCAGGGGGTCAGCCCCAGCATTTT. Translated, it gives CSVEGAGGQPQHF. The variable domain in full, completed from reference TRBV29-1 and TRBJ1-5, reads SAVISQKPSRDICQRGTSLTIQCQVDSQVTMMFWYRQQPGQSLTLIATANQGSEATYESGFVIDKFPISRPNLTFSTLTVSNMSPEDSSIYLCSVEGAGGQPQHFGDGTRLSIL.

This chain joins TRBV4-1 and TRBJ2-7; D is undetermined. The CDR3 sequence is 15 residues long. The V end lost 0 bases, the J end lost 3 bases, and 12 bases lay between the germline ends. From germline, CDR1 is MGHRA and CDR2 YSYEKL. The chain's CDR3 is CASSQESSKVYEQYF. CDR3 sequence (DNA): TGCGCCAGCAGCCAAGAGAGCTCTAAGGTCTACGAGCAGTACTTC.

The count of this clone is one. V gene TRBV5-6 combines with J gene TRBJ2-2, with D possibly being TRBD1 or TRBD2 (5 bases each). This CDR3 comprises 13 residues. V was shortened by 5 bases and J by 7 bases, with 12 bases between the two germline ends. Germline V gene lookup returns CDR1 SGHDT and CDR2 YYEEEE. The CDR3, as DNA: TGTGCCAGCAGAAGGGACGTCGGCGGGGAGCTGTTTTTT. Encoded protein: CASRRDVGGELFF.

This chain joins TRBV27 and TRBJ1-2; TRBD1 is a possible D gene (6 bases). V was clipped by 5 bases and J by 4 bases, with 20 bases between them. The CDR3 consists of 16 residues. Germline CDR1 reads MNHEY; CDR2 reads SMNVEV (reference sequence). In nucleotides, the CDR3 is TGTGCCAGCAGTCCCGTGTCCGGGGGGCGCAGCTATGGCTACACCTTC. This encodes CASSPVSGGRSYGYTF.

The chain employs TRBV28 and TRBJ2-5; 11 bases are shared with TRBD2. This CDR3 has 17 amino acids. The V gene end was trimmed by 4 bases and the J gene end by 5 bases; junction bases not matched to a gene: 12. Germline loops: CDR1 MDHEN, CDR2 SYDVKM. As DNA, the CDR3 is TGTGCCAGCAGTTCCCCCCGATCGACTAGCGGGACTGAGACCCAGTACTTC. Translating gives CASSSPRSTSGTETQYF.

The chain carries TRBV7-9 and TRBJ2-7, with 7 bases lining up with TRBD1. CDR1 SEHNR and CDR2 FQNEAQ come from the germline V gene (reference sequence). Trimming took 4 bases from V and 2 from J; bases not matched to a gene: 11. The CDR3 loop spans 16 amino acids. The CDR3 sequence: CASSSRTGSATYEQYF. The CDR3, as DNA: TGTGCCAGCAGCTCCAGGACAGGTAGCGCGACCTACGAGCAGTACTTC.